This passage covers 24 T cell receptor beta chains from one sample sequenced in a study of blood T cell repertoires in COVID-19. The repertoire was sequenced with immunoSEQ multiplex PCR; TCRdb's copy has only in-frame clones and lacks some. The repertoire includes more than 200,000 clones, approximately 90% of them detected once, and roughly 10% sits in the top ten. Source material: peripheral blood. The receptor source for this set is a woman aged 50 to 60 with COVID-19, enrolled during active disease.

The CDR3, as DNA: TGTGCCAGCAGCCTTTCGGGGGGGCGATATGAAAAACTGTTTTTT. Amino acid sequence: CASSLSGGRYEKLFF. This chain uses TRBV11-2 with TRBJ1-4; a possible D gene is TRBD1 (6 bases). CDR3 length: 15 residues. Germline assignment: CDR1 SGHAT and CDR2 FQNNGV. Trimming pared 5 bases from V and 6 bases from J, leaving 16 bases between.

The chain joins TRBV24-1 to TRBJ2-2; D possibly corresponds to TRBD1 (6 bases). The ends were cut back, 2 bases at V and 4 bases at J, with 10 bases in the middle. The CDR3 covers 15 residues. CDR1 and CDR2 from the germline V gene are KGHDR and SFDVKD. For the CDR3, the DNA is TGTGCCACCAGTGATTGGCGCAGGGGCACCGGGGAGCTGTTTTTT. It is translated as CATSDWRRGTGELFF.

The chain couples TRBV6-5 to TRBJ1-1; 8 bases align to TRBD1. The V gene end was trimmed by 6 bases and the J gene end by 11 bases; junction bases not matched to a gene: 8. The CDR3 length is 12 residues. CDR1 is MNHEY and CDR2 is SVGAGI in the germline V gene. The CDR3 coding sequence is TGTGCCAGCAGCCCCGACAGGGGAAGGGCTTTCTTT. This encodes CASSPDRGRAFF.

V usage is TRBV5-1 and J usage is TRBJ2-1, with a weak D call TRBD1 (6 bases). V shed 3 bases and J shed 9 bases, with 16 bases lying between them. CDR1 and CDR2 from the germline V gene are SGHRS and YFSETQ. The CDR3 consists of 14 residues. The chain's CDR3 is CASSSGTIGGEQFF. The CDR3 DNA follows: TGCGCCAGCAGCTCTGGGACAATCGGTGGTGAGCAGTTCTTC.

The V gene is TRBV2, the J gene TRBJ1-2; D unresolved. Trimming removed 7 bases at V and 4 bases at J, with 19 bases between. The CDR3 runs to 15 residues. The germline CDR1 and CDR2 sequences are SNHLY and FYNNEI. CDR3 in DNA: TGTGCCAGCATTCCGATTGGAGGGTGGGCCTATGGCTACACCTTC. It codes for CASIPIGGWAYGYTF. Complete variable domain (other parts from reference TRBV2 and TRBJ1-2): EPEVTQTPSHQVTQMGQEVILRCVPISNHLYFYWYRQILGQKVEFLVSFYNNEISEKSEIFDDQFSVERPDGSNFTLKIRSTKLEDSAMYFCASIPIGGWAYGYTFGSGTRLTVV.

The chain uses TRBV9 and TRBJ1-2, with D possibly TRBD1 on 6 matching bases. V was trimmed by 4 bases and J by 1 base, leaving 20 bases between them. The CDR3 consists of 17 residues. Germline-derived CDR1 and CDR2 are SGDLS and YYNGEE. The CDR3 region is CASSPHPGQWSNYGYTF. The DNA of the CDR3 is TGTGCCAGCAGCCCCCACCCAGGACAGTGGAGTAACTATGGCTACACCTTC.

This clone showed up just a few times. The chain uses TRBV5-6 and TRBJ1-1, with D perhaps matching TRBD1 (6 bases). Looked up from germline, CDR1 is SGHDT and CDR2 is YYEEEE. This CDR3 is 16 amino acids long. V dropped 4 bases and J dropped 3 bases, with 19 bases sitting between them. The CDR3 sequence: CASSQGFVDRYTEAFF. CDR3 nucleotide sequence: TGTGCCAGCAGCCAGGGGTTCGTGGATCGGTACACTGAAGCTTTCTTT.

CDR3 sequence: CSVRQGGNQPQHF. CDR3 nucleotides: TGCAGCGTTAGGCAGGGAGGTAACCAGCCCCAGCATTTT. V gene TRBV29-1 combines with J gene TRBJ1-5; D might be TRBD1 (5 bases). This CDR3 is built from 13 residues. Between the trimmed V and J ends, which lost 5 bases and 7 bases, there was a span of 15 bases. Per germline, CDR1 SQVTM and CDR2 ANQGSEA.

This clone came up a few times. The V and J genes are TRBV2 and TRBJ2-1; 8 positions match TRBD2. The CDR3 is 12 residues long. Germline loops: CDR1 SNHLY, CDR2 FYNNEI. With 10 bases clipped from V and 10 bases from J, the junction kept 9 bases outside the gene matches. The CDR3 sequence: CATLAGGREQFF. Here the CDR3 DNA reads TGTGCCACCCTTGCGGGGGGCCGGGAGCAGTTCTTC.

This clone came up once. V is TRBV19 and J is TRBJ2-1; 8 positions agree with TRBD1. V was clipped by 6 bases and J by 7 bases; unmatched bases: 8. CDR1 is LNHDA and CDR2 is SQIVND in the germline V gene (reference sequence). The CDR3 totals 14 residues. The CDR3 coding sequence is TGTGCCAGTAGAGGACAGGGAACGCGGAATGAGCAGTTCTTC. Translated: CASRGQGTRNEQFF.

This clone was recorded at least ten times. CDR3 amino acids: CASSYGQGDYEQYF. CDR3 nucleotide sequence: TGTGCCAGCAGTTATGGACAGGGTGACTACGAGCAGTACTTC. The J gene is TRBJ2-7, the V gene TRBV28; the match to TRBD1 covers 8 bases. The CDR3 length is 14 residues. Germline CDR1 reads MDHEN; CDR2 reads SYDVKM. V lost 4 bases, J lost 3 bases, and 5 bases stayed unmatched.

The chain joins TRBV6-2 or TRBV6-3 to TRBJ1-1, with 7 bases fitting TRBD1. The CDR3 runs to 15 residues. Unmatched junction bases numbered 7, after V lost 6 bases and J lost 0 bases. Germline CDR1 MNHEY, CDR2 SVGEGT. This chain's CDR3 is CASSPGQSMNTEAFF. The CDR3 DNA sequence: TGTGCCAGCAGCCCGGGACAGAGTATGAACACTGAAGCTTTCTTT.

This chain connects TRBV6-1 to TRBJ2-2; D perhaps matches TRBD2 (6 bases). The ends were cut back, 2 bases at V and 6 bases at J, with 10 bases in the middle. Germline lookup yields CDR1 MNHNS and CDR2 SASEGT. This CDR3 spans 14 amino acids. CDR3 sequence reads: CASSELGGPGELFF. DNA of the CDR3: TGTGCCAGCAGTGAACTGGGGGGACCCGGGGAGCTGTTTTTT.

The J gene is TRBJ2-6, the V gene TRBV5-1; D is possibly TRBD1 (5 bases). V was trimmed by 7 bases and J by 4 bases, leaving 15 bases between them. CDR1 is SGHRS, CDR2 YFSETQ, per germline. This CDR3 is 15 amino acids long. The CDR3, as DNA: TGCGCCAGCGTAAAGGGGCCCGGAGGGGCCAACGTCCTGACTTTC. Translated, it gives CASVKGPGGANVLTF.

The chain employs TRBV27 and TRBJ2-2; D is ambiguous. The CDR3 covers 12 residues. V dropped 6 bases and J dropped 5 bases, with 7 bases sitting between them. The germline V gene has CDR1 MNHEY and CDR2 SMNVEV (reference sequence). The CDR3 loop is CASRVSTGELFF. The CDR3 DNA reads TGTGCCAGCAGGGTCAGTACCGGGGAGCTGTTTTTT.

The CDR3 protein is CASRSGSTDTQYF. CDR3 nucleotide sequence: TGCGCCAGCAGATCGGGAAGCACAGATACGCAGTATTTT. This chain links TRBV10-2 with TRBJ2-3, with D tentatively TRBD2 (5 bases). Germline V gene lookup returns CDR1 WSHSY and CDR2 SAAADI. CDR3 size: 13 residues. Trimming left V 6 bases short and J 0 bases short, with 7 bases between.

The J gene is TRBJ2-4, the V gene TRBV2; the match to TRBD1 covers 9 bases. The CDR3 contains 14 residues. The ends lost 5 bases at V and 7 bases at J; junction bases unmatched: 6. The germline V gene encodes CDR1 SNHLY and CDR2 FYNNEI. The CDR3 spells CASSRDGQGNIQYF. The CDR3 DNA is TGTGCCAGCAGTCGCGACGGACAGGGGAACATTCAGTACTTC.

This clone was observed many times. The rearrangement uses TRBV5-1 and TRBJ2-3; no clear D. This CDR3 region has 14 residues. The germline gives CDR1 SGHRS, CDR2 YFSETQ. V was shortened by 4 bases and J by 0 bases, with 9 bases between the two germline ends. The CDR3 nucleotides are TGCGCCAGCAGCCGAGACGGGAGCACAGATACGCAGTATTTT. Protein: CASSRDGSTDTQYF.

The rearrangement joins TRBV11-3 to TRBJ2-5; D not certain. Germline V gene sequence: CDR1 SGHNT, CDR2 YENEEA. There are 15 residues in the CDR3. Between the trimmed V and J ends, which lost 3 bases and 2 bases, there was a span of 13 bases. CDR3 protein: CASSFRPGLQETQYF. The CDR3 nucleotides read TGTGCCAGCAGCTTTAGGCCCGGGTTACAAGAGACCCAGTACTTC.

The rearrangement links TRBV30 to TRBJ2-1; a possible D gene is TRBD1 (5 bases). CDR1 is GTSNPN, CDR2 SVGIG, per germline (reference sequence). The V and J ends lost 5 bases and 2 bases respectively, with 13 bases between them. CDR3 length equals 14 residues. In DNA form, the CDR3 reads TGTGCCTGGGCCGAGGACACAGCCTACAATGAGCAGTTCTTC. Its protein is CAWAEDTAYNEQFF.

The V and J genes are TRBV30 and TRBJ2-1; D not resolved. The germline CDR1 and CDR2 sequences are GTSNPN and SVGIG (reference sequence). The CDR3 extends over 11 amino acids. V was trimmed by 4 bases and J by 5 bases, leaving 6 bases between them. CDR3 nucleotides: TGTGCCTGGAATGCGGACAATGAGCAGTTCTTC. It specifies CAWNADNEQFF.

The J gene is TRBJ2-3, the V gene TRBV5-1; D is unclear. This CDR3 is built from 13 residues. Germline CDR1 is SGHRS and CDR2 is YFSETQ. Trimming removed 3 bases from V and 0 bases from J, with 5 bases in between. The CDR3 reads CASSSPSTDTQYF. The DNA for the CDR3 is TGCGCCAGCAGCTCCCCGAGCACAGATACGCAGTATTTT.

The V gene is TRBV3-1 (or the pseudogene TRBV3-2), the J gene TRBJ2-3; 7 bases match TRBD2. The CDR3 is made up of 19 amino acids. Trimming cost V 4 bases and J 0 bases; bases outside gene matches: 16. Per the germline V gene, CDR1 is LGHDT and CDR2 is YNNKEL (reference sequence). Here the CDR3 DNA reads TGTGCCAGCAGCCCCATATCACCCGAGCGGGGCCCTAGCACAGATACGCAGTATTTT. The encoded protein is CASSPISPERGPSTDTQYF.

This clone has a handful of counts. At one of its ends the junction is not consistent with the germline gene, which may arise from a read error. The chain joins TRBV3-1 (or the pseudogene TRBV3-2) to TRBJ1-5; 8 bases map to TRBD1. This CDR3 is 14 amino acids long. Per germline, CDR1 LGHDT and CDR2 YNNKEL (reference sequence). As DNA, the CDR3 is TGTGCCAGCAGCCTCGGACAGGGCAAACAGCCCCAGCATTTT. This translates into CASSLGQGKQPQHF.